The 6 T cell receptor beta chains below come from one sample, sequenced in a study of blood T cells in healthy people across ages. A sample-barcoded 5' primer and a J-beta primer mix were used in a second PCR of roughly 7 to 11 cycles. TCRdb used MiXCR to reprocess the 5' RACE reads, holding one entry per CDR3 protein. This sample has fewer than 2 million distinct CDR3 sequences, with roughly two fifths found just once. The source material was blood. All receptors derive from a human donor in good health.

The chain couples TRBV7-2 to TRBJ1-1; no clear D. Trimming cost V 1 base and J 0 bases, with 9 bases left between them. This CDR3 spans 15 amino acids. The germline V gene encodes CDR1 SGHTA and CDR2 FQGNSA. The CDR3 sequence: CASSLGALMNTEAFF. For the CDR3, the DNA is TGTGCCAGCAGCTTAGGGGCTCTAATGAACACTGAAGCTTTCTTT.

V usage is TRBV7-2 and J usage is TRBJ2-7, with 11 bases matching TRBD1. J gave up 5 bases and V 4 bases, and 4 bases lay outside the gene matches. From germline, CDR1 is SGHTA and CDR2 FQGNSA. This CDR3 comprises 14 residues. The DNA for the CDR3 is TGTGCCAGCAGCTGGACAGGGGGCGAAAACGAGCAGTACTTC. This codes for CASSWTGGENEQYF. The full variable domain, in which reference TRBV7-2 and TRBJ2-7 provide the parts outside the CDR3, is GAGVSQSPSNKVTEKGKDVELRCDPISGHTALYWYRQSLGQGLEFLIYFQGNSAPDKSGLPSDRFSAERTGGSVSTLTIQRTQQEDSAVYLCASSWTGGENEQYFGPGTRLTVT.

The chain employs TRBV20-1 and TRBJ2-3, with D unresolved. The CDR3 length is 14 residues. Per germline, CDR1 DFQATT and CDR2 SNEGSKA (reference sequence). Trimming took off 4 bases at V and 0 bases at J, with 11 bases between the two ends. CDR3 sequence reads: CSAKHHLSTDTQYF. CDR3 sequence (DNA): TGCAGTGCTAAACACCATCTTAGCACAGATACGCAGTATTTT.

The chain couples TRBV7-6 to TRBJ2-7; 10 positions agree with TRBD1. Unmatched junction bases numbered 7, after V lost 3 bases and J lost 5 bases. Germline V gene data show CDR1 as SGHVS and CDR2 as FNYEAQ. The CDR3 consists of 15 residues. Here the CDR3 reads CASSLGPGTGDEQYF. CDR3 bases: TGTGCCAGCAGCTTGGGACCCGGGACAGGGGACGAGCAGTACTTC.

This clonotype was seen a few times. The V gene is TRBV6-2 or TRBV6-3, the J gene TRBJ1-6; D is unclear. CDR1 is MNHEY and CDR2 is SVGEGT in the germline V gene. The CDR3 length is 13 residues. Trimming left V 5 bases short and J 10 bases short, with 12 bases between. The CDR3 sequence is CASSRRVESPLHF. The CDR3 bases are TGTGCCAGCAGTAGAAGGGTCGAGTCACCCCTCCACTTT.

CDR3 DNA: TGCAGTGCCAGGGACATGGGGCTCTATGGCTACACCTTC. Amino acids: CSARDMGLYGYTF. The gene calls are TRBV20-1 and TRBJ1-2, with D perhaps matching TRBD1 (6 bases). This CDR3 comprises 13 residues. Germline assignment: CDR1 DFQATT and CDR2 SNEGSKA (reference sequence). V gave up 6 bases and J gave up 4 bases, with 15 bases separating them.